One and the same sample provided the 30 T cell receptor beta chains below, sequenced in a study of post-analysis software for immune sequencing data. TCR beta cDNA libraries had unique molecular identifiers. MiXCR, applied by TCRdb to the PCR reads, yields one record per CDR3 protein. The sample has roughly 540,000 distinct CDR3 sequences; 30% to 40% are singletons. These receptors lack a known antigen. Study-wide results and caveats: With TRBV5-6, TRBV5-1 and TRBV20-1 included, about five TRBV segments were more frequent in patients than in controls.

The sample was blood. The receptors originated from a girl aged 2-17 years with multiple sclerosis.

This sequence joins TRBV25-1 and TRBJ2-5; 10 bases match TRBD2. Germline CDR1 MGHDK, CDR2 SYGVNS. V was clipped by 0 bases and J by 2 bases; unmatched bases: 12. The CDR3 consists of 19 residues. The CDR3 region has the DNA TGTGCCAGCAGTGAATATCGCCAGCGGGGGGGCCGAATACAAGAGACCCAGTACTTC. It codes for CASSEYRQRGGRIQETQYF.

The chain joins TRBV7-6 to TRBJ2-1, with D unclear. Per germline, CDR1 SGHVS and CDR2 FNYEAQ. Trimming pared 5 bases from V and 0 bases from J, leaving 11 bases between. The CDR3 loop spans 15 amino acids. The CDR3 nucleotides read TGTGCCAGCAGCCGCCCATACAGCTCCTACAATGAGCAGTTCTTC. Its protein product is CASSRPYSSYNEQFF.

The chain couples TRBV6-5 to TRBJ1-4; 7 bases agree with TRBD1. This CDR3 is 15 amino acids long. Looked up from germline, CDR1 is MNHEY and CDR2 is SVGAGI. V lost 0 bases to trimming and J lost 5 bases; unmatched junction nucleotides: 3. The CDR3 is CASSYSGRGNEKLFF. In nucleotides, the CDR3 is TGTGCCAGCAGTTACTCGGGCAGGGGGAATGAAAAACTGTTTTTT.

The chain recombines TRBV27 with TRBJ2-1; no clear D gene. This CDR3 has 14 residues. Trimming stripped 0 bases from V and 0 bases from J, with 3 bases between. In germline, CDR1 is MNHEY, CDR2 SMNVEV (reference sequence). DNA of the CDR3: TGTGCCAGCAGTTTATCTAACTCCTACAATGAGCAGTTCTTC. Protein sequence: CASSLSNSYNEQFF.

V and J are TRBV5-6 and TRBJ2-7; D perhaps matches TRBD1 (6 bases). Per germline, CDR1 SGHDT and CDR2 YYEEEE. The CDR3 sequence is 14 residues long. The V end was cut by 2 bases, the J end by 2 bases, with 11 bases between. The CDR3 DNA is TGTGCCAGCAGCTTTGACAGGAGCACCTACGAGCAGTACTTC. Translation gives CASSFDRSTYEQYF.

This rearrangement joins TRBV5-1 to TRBJ2-1; 9 bases map to TRBD2. With V trimmed by 0 bases and J by 4 bases, 2 bases remained unmatched. The germline V gene encodes CDR1 SGHRS and CDR2 YFSETQ. This CDR3 spans 15 amino acids. CDR3 DNA: TGCGCCAGCAGCTTGGTAGCGGGGGTTTACAATGAGCAGTTCTTC. It translates to CASSLVAGVYNEQFF.

This clonotype has just a few counts. V gene TRBV7-6 combines with J gene TRBJ2-1; 9 bases align to TRBD1. The germline V gene encodes CDR1 SGHVS and CDR2 FNYEAQ. This CDR3 is 15 amino acids long. The J segment lost 13 bases and the V segment lost 5 bases, leaving 15 bases of the junction unmatched. CDR3 DNA: TGTGCCAGCAGCAGCCAAACGGGACAGGGTATCAATCAGTTCTTC. Amino acid sequence: CASSSQTGQGINQFF.

The genes are TRBV14 and TRBJ2-5; D uncertain. The CDR3 is 14 residues long. The germline CDR1 and CDR2 sequences are SGHDN and FVKESK. V lost 1 base, J lost 5 bases, and 11 bases lay in between. CDR3: CASSQGREGETQYF. Written as DNA, the CDR3 is TGTGCCAGCAGCCAAGGGAGAGAAGGGGAGACCCAGTACTTC.

This sequence joins TRBV12-3 or TRBV12-4 and TRBJ2-1, with a possible D match to TRBD2 (5 bases). The J call is doubtful: the DNA matches TRBJ2-7 better. The CDR3 contains 13 residues. The CDR3: CASSSEGYNEQYF. The CDR3 DNA reads TGTGCCAGCAGTTCCGAGGGCTACAATGAGCAGTACTTC.

This chain uses TRBV3-1 with TRBJ2-7; no definite D call. Deletions cut 4 bases from V and 5 bases from J, with 9 bases between. Germline CDR1 is LGHDT and CDR2 is YNNKEL (reference sequence). The CDR3 contains 12 residues. The CDR3 here is CASSPTDHEQYF. CDR3 coding DNA: TGTGCCAGCAGCCCCACGGACCACGAGCAGTACTTC.

Only a few counts were recorded for this clonotype. This chain connects TRBV29-1 to TRBJ2-6; 8 positions match TRBD2. Germline assignment: CDR1 SQVTM and CDR2 ANQGSEA. J was trimmed by 2 bases and V by 6 bases; bases with no gene match: 6. This CDR3 region has 15 residues. This chain's CDR3 is CSVRTGGAGANVLTF. CDR3 nucleotide sequence: TGCAGCGTCCGAACGGGAGGGGCTGGGGCCAACGTCCTGACTTTC.

The genes are TRBV7-2 and TRBJ2-1; 15 bases fit TRBD2. Germline lookup yields CDR1 SGHTA and CDR2 FQGNSA. The CDR3 sequence is 18 residues long. With 5 bases clipped from V and 10 bases from J, the junction kept 15 bases outside the gene matches. The CDR3 DNA follows: TGTGCCAGCAGCCTAAGGACTAGCGGGGGGGCCCGTCTGAGAGAGCAGTTCTTC. Translation: CASSLRTSGGARLREQFF.

This clonotype was detected only a few times. The chain carries TRBV29-1 and TRBJ1-2; D call uncertain. The CDR3 is 12 amino acids. Germline CDR1 and CDR2: SQVTM and ANQGSEA. V was trimmed by 3 bases and J by 2 bases, leaving 7 bases between them. In DNA form, the CDR3 reads TGCAGCGTTGAGACGACAAACTATGGCTACACCTTC. It translates to CSVETTNYGYTF.

The chain combines TRBV14 with TRBJ2-7; unclear D gene. The V gene lost 0 bases and the J gene lost 2 bases, with 11 bases spanning the gap. From germline, CDR1 is SGHDN and CDR2 FVKESK. This CDR3 is 15 amino acids long. In nucleotides, the CDR3 is TGTGCCAGCAGCCAAGATGTTGGGCAAGCCTACGAGCAGTACTTC. Encoded protein: CASSQDVGQAYEQYF.

There are a few counts of this clonotype. The chain carries TRBV5-6 and TRBJ2-1; 11 bases are a match to TRBD1. After removal of 4 bases from V and 15 bases from J, the junction contained 3 bases not matched to a gene. This CDR3 is 11 amino acids long. Looked up from germline, CDR1 is SGHDT and CDR2 is YYEEEE. The DNA of the CDR3 is TGTGCCAGCAGCCGGGGGACAGGGGGGTTCTTC. Amino acid sequence: CASSRGTGGFF.

The V and J genes are TRBV4-2 and TRBJ2-7; TRBD2 might be the D (5 bases). Trimming removed 1 base at V and 3 bases at J, with 19 bases between. The CDR3 runs 17 residues. The germline CDR1 and CDR2 sequences are LGHNA and YNFKEQ. The CDR3 loop is CASSQGVIREGVYEQYF. The CDR3 DNA reads TGTGCCAGCAGCCAAGGGGTTATAAGAGAGGGAGTCTACGAGCAGTACTTC.

The chain has TRBV28 and TRBJ2-1; D call uncertain. The germline V gene has CDR1 MDHEN and CDR2 SYDVKM. The CDR3 has 12 amino acids. With 3 bases removed from V and 9 bases from J, the gap between germline ends came to 9 bases. As DNA, the CDR3 is TGTGCCAGCAGTTTCTTCGTCGCTGAGCAGTTCTTC. Amino acids: CASSFFVAEQFF.

The V call is TRBV3-1, the J call TRBJ2-4; 9 nucleotides match TRBD1. The last part of the DNA fits TRBJ2-7 better; the J call may be wrong. CDR1 and CDR2 from the germline V gene are LGHDT and YNNKEL (reference sequence). The CDR3 has 16 residues. CDR3 sequence: CASSYATPGQGYEQYF. CDR3 coding DNA: TGTGCCAGCAGTTACGCGACCCCGGGACAGGGCTACGAGCAGTACTTC.

The rearrangement uses TRBV28 and TRBJ1-5; D is ambiguous. V lost 7 bases to trimming and J lost 11 bases, with 12 bases between them. Germline-derived CDR1 and CDR2 are MDHEN and SYDVKM. The CDR3 sequence is 11 residues long. The CDR3 protein is CASKGPFSQHF. Here the CDR3 DNA reads TGTGCCAGCAAGGGCCCGTTTTCCCAGCATTTT.

About this clonotype itself: The junction shows a germline mismatch at one end, possibly a read error. The chain is built from TRBV12-3 or TRBV12-4 and TRBJ1-4, with 8 bases matching TRBD1. CDR3 size: 17 residues. This chain's CDR3 is CTSNDGTGVEANEKLFF. CDR3 DNA: TGTACCAGTAATGACGGGACAGGAGTAGAGGCTAATGAAAAACTGTTTTTT.

To note about this clonotype: A much larger clone sits a single nucleotide away, making a read error possible. The chain recombines TRBV7-9 with TRBJ1-2; tentative D call: TRBD1 (6 bases). CDR1 SEHNR and CDR2 FQNEAQ come from the germline V gene (reference sequence). The CDR3 loop spans 13 amino acids. In DNA form, the CDR3 reads TGTACCAGCAGCTTAGGGGGGGCCTATGGCTACACCTTC. Its protein product is CTSSLGGAYGYTF.

The chain is built from TRBV29-1 and TRBJ1-1, with TRBD1 matching 10 bases. Per the germline V gene, CDR1 is SQVTM and CDR2 is ANQGSEA. This CDR3 spans 14 amino acids. V trimming: 7 bases; J trimming: 4 bases; junction bases outside the gene matches: 9. This chain's CDR3 is CSASRGTGATEAFF. The CDR3 DNA reads TGCAGCGCCTCAAGGGGGACAGGGGCCACTGAAGCTTTCTTT.

The chain combines TRBV20-1 with TRBJ2-3; D call uncertain. From germline, CDR1 is DFQATT and CDR2 SNEGSKA (reference sequence). The germline V and J ends were trimmed by 2 bases and 2 bases, with 2 bases remaining between them. The CDR3 loop spans 11 amino acids. The chain's CDR3 is CSARLTDTQYF. The CDR3, as DNA: TGCAGTGCTAGACTCACAGATACGCAGTATTTT.

The chain carries TRBV5-1 and TRBJ2-7, with 8 bases identical to TRBD1. The junction had 7 bases not matched to a gene; V was cut back by 4 bases and J by 7 bases. Germline CDR1 and CDR2: SGHRS and YFSETQ. CDR3 size: 13 residues. CDR3 protein: CASSPRGLDEQYF. CDR3 DNA sequence: TGCGCCAGCAGCCCCAGGGGGCTCGATGAGCAGTACTTC.

The rearrangement links TRBV3-1 to TRBJ2-3, with D unresolved. There are 14 residues in the CDR3. Trimming cost V 1 base and J 0 bases, with 5 bases left between them. Germline V CDR1 and CDR2: LGHDT, YNNKEL (reference sequence). CDR3 bases: TGTGCCAGCAGCCAAGTGCGAAGCACAGATACGCAGTATTTT. Protein product: CASSQVRSTDTQYF.

The chain couples TRBV29-1 to TRBJ1-1; D remains unclear. Germline V gene sequence: CDR1 SQVTM, CDR2 ANQGSEA. The CDR3 spans 13 residues. The V end was cut by 7 bases, the J end by 1 base, with 13 bases between. CDR3 sequence reads: CSAVVRRNTEAFF. CDR3 sequence (DNA): TGCAGCGCCGTGGTCAGGAGGAACACTGAAGCTTTCTTT.

This clonotype has a count of ten or more. The gene calls are TRBV7-3 and TRBJ2-7; 8 bases agree with TRBD1. V was pared by 5 bases and J by 1 base, with 7 bases of the junction left unmatched. CDR3 size: 15 residues. The V gene's germline CDR1 is SGHTA and CDR2 FQGTGA. CDR3 in DNA: TGTGCCAGCAGCCCAGGGGGCCTAGGATCCTACGAGCAGTACTTC. Amino acid sequence: CASSPGGLGSYEQYF.

V is TRBV12-3 or TRBV12-4 and J is TRBJ1-2; D call uncertain. Trimming left V 3 bases short and J 10 bases short, with 9 bases between. This CDR3 has 11 amino acids. The CDR3: CASSFRHDYTF. In DNA form, the CDR3 reads TGTGCCAGCAGTTTCCGACACGACTACACCTTC.

The chain joins TRBV5-1 to TRBJ2-7, with D uncertain. The J call may be wrong; the DNA end is better matched by TRBJ2-5. The CDR3 has 14 residues. Per the germline V gene, CDR1 is SGHRS and CDR2 is YFSETQ. Here the CDR3 reads CASSLGASAETQYF. The DNA of the CDR3 is TGCGCCAGCAGCTTAGGAGCTTCGGCCGAGACCCAGTACTTC.

V and J are TRBV4-2 and TRBJ2-3; 8 nucleotides line up with TRBD2. The CDR3 spans 15 residues. V gave up 4 bases and J gave up 7 bases; unmatched junction bases: 10. CDR1 LGHNA and CDR2 YNFKEQ come from the germline V gene. The CDR3 DNA reads TGTGCCAGCAGCCCGCGGGGGGCCCTTTCCAATACGCAGTATTTT. As protein: CASSPRGALSNTQYF.